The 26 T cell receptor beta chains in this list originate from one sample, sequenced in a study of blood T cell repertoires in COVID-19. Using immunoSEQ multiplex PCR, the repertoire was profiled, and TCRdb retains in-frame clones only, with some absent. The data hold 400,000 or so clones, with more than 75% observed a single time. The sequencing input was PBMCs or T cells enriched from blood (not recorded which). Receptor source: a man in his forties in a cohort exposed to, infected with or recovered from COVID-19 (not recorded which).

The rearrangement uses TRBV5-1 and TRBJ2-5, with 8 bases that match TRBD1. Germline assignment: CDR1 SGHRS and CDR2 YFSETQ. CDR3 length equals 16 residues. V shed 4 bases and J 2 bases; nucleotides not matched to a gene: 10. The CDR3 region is CASSPGQGLGQETQYF. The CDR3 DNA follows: TGCGCCAGCAGCCCTGGACAGGGTTTGGGACAAGAGACCCAGTACTTC. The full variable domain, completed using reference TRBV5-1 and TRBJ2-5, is KAGVTQTPRYLIKTRGQQVTLSCSPISGHRSVSWYQQTPGQGLQFLFEYFSETQRNKGNFPGRFSGRQFSNSRSEMNVSTLELGDSALYLCASSPGQGLGQETQYFGPGTRLLVL.

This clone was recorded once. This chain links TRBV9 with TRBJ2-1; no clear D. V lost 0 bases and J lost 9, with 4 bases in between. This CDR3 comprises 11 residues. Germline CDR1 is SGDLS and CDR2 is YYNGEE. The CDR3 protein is CASSVAGEQFF. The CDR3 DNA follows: TGTGCCAGCAGCGTAGCGGGTGAGCAGTTCTTC.

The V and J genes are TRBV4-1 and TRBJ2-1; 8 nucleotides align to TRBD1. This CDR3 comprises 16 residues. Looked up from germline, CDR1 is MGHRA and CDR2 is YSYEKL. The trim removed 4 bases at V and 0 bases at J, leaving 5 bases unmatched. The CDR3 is CASSPRTGSSYNEQFF. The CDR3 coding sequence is TGCGCCAGCAGCCCCCGGACAGGGAGCTCCTACAATGAGCAGTTCTTC.

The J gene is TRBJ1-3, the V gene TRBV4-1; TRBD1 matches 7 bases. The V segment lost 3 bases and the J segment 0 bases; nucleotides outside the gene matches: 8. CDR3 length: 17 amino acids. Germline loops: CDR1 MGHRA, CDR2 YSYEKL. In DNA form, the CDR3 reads TGCGCCAGCAGCCACGTTGACAGGGAAGTCTCTGGAAACACCATATATTTT. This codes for CASSHVDREVSGNTIYF.

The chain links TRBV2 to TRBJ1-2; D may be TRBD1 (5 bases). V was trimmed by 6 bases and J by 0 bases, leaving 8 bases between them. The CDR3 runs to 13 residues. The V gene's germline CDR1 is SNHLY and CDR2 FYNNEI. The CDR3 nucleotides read TGTGCCAGCAGCAGGGATACTAACTATGGCTACACCTTC. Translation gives CASSRDTNYGYTF.

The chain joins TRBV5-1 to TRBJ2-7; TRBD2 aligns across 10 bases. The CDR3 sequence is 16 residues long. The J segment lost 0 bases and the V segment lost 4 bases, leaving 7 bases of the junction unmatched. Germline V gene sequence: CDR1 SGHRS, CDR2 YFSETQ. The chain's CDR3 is CASSRTLAGASYEQYF. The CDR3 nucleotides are TGCGCCAGCAGCAGGACCCTAGCGGGAGCCTCCTACGAGCAGTACTTC. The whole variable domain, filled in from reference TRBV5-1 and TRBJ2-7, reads KAGVTQTPRYLIKTRGQQVTLSCSPISGHRSVSWYQQTPGQGLQFLFEYFSETQRNKGNFPGRFSGRQFSNSRSEMNVSTLELGDSALYLCASSRTLAGASYEQYFGPGTRLTVT.

This chain's CDR3 is CASSPRGTGNTIYF. In DNA form, the CDR3 reads TGTGCCAGCAGCCCTAGAGGAACTGGAAACACCATATATTTT. This chain links TRBV3-1 (or the pseudogene TRBV3-2) with TRBJ1-3; D not resolved. This CDR3 spans 14 amino acids. V was cut by 4 bases and J by 2 bases, with 9 bases left in between. CDR1 LGHDT and CDR2 YNNKEL come from the germline V gene (reference sequence).

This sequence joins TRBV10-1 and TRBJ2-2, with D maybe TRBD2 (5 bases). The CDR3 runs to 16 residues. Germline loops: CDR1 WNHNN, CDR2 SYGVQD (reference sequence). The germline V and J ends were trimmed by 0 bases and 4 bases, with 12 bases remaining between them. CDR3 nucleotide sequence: TGCGCCAGCAGTGAGTCCCCTTTCGAGGGCACCGGGGAGCTGTTTTTT. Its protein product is CASSESPFEGTGELFF.

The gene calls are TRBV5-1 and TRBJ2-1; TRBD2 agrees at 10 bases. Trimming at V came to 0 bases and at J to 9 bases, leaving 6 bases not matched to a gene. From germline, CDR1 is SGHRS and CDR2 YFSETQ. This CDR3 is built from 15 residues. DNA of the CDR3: TGCGCCAGCAGCTTGGGCCTAGCGGGAGTCACTGAGCAGTTCTTC. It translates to CASSLGLAGVTEQFF. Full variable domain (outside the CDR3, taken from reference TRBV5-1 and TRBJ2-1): KAGVTQTPRYLIKTRGQQVTLSCSPISGHRSVSWYQQTPGQGLQFLFEYFSETQRNKGNFPGRFSGRQFSNSRSEMNVSTLELGDSALYLCASSLGLAGVTEQFFGPGTRLTVL.

This chain's CDR3 is CASSLTDSYEQYF. DNA for the CDR3: TGTGCCAGCAGCTTGACAGACTCCTACGAGCAGTACTTC. The rearrangement links TRBV5-5 to TRBJ2-7; D gene unclear. The CDR3 has 13 amino acids. Trimming stripped 1 base from V and 0 bases from J, with 5 bases between. Germline CDR1 is SGHKS and CDR2 is YYEKEE (reference sequence).

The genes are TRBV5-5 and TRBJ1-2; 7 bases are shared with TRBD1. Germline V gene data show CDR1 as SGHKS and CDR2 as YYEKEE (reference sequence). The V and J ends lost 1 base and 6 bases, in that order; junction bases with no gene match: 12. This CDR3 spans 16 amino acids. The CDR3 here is CASSLSPGPGGNGYTF. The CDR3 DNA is TGTGCCAGCAGCTTGAGTCCTGGGCCAGGGGGGAATGGCTACACCTTC.

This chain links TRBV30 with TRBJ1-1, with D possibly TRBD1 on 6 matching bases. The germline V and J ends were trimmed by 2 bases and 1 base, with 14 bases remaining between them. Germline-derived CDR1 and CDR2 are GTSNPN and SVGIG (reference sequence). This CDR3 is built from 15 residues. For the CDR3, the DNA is TGTGCCTGGAGTTACAGGGATCGGGCGAACACTGAAGCTTTCTTT. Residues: CAWSYRDRANTEAFF.

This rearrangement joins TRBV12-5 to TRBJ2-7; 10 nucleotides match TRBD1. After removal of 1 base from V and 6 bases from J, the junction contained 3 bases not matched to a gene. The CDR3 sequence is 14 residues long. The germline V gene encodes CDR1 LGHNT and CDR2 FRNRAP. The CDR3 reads CASGLGGTGVEQYF. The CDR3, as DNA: TGTGCTAGTGGTTTGGGGGGGACAGGGGTCGAGCAGTACTTC.

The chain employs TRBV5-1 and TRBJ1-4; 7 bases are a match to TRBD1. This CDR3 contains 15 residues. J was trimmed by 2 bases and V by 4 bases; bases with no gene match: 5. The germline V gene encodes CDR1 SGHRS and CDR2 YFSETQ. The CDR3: CASSPGGRTNEKLFF. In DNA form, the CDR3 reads TGCGCCAGCAGCCCAGGGGGAAGGACTAATGAAAAACTGTTTTTT.

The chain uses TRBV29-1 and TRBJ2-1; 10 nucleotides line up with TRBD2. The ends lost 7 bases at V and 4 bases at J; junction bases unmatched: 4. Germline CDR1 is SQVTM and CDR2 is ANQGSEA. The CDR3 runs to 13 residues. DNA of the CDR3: TGCAGCGCCGGACTAGCGGAGTACAATGAGCAGTTCTTC. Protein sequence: CSAGLAEYNEQFF.

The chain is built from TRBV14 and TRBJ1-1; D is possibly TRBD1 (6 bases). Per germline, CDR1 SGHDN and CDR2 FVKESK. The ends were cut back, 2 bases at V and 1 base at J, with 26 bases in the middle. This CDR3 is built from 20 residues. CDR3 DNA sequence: TGTGCCAGCAGCCAAAGGCCCCGGGACACCGATTCGGGATGGAACACTGAAGCTTTCTTT. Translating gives CASSQRPRDTDSGWNTEAFF.

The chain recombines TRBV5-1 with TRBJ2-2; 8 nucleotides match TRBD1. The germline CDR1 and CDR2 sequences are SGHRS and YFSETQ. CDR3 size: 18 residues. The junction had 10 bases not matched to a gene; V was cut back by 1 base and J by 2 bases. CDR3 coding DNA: TGCGCCAGCAGCTTGAGTGTTCTAGGACAGGGAAACACCGGGGAGCTGTTTTTT. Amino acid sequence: CASSLSVLGQGNTGELFF.

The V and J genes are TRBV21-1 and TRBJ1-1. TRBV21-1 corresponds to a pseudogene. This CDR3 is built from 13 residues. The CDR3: CASSKCSDTEAFF. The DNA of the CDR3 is TGTGCCAGCAGCAAATGCAGCGACACTGAAGCTTTCTTT.

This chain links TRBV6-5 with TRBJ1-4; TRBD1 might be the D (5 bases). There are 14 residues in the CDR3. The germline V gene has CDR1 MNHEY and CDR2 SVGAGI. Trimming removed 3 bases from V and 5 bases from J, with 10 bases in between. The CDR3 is CASSYGHRNEKLFF. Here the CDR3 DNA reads TGTGCCAGCAGTTATGGACATCGGAATGAAAAACTGTTTTTT.

CDR3 nucleotide sequence: TGTGCCAGCAGCCAAGGAGGAGAATTCTACAATGAGCAGTTCTTC. Its protein is CASSQGGEFYNEQFF. The chain uses TRBV3-1 (or the pseudogene TRBV3-2) and TRBJ2-1; D is unresolved. V shed 1 base and J shed 3 bases, with 10 bases lying between them. The CDR3 contains 15 residues. CDR1 is LGHDT, CDR2 YNNKEL, per germline (reference sequence).

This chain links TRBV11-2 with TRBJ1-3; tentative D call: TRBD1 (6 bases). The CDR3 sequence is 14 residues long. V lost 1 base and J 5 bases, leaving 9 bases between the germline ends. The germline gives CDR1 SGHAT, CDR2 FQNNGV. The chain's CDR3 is CASSLAGARNTIYF. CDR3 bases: TGTGCCAGCAGCTTAGCAGGGGCACGAAACACCATATATTTT.

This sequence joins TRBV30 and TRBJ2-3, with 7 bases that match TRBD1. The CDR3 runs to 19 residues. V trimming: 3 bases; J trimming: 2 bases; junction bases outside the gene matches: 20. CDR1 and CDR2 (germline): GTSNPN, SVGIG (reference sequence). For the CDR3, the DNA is TGTGCCTGGAGCCGTAACCCGAGACAGGGTACCTGGACCACAGATACGCAGTATTTT. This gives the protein CAWSRNPRQGTWTTDTQYF.

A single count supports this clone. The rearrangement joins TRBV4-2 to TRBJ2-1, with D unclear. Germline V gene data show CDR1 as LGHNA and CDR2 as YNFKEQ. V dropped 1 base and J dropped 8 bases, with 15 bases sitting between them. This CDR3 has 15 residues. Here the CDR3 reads CASSQGRLASYEQFF. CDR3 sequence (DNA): TGTGCCAGCAGCCAAGGTCGTTTGGCATCATATGAGCAGTTCTTC.

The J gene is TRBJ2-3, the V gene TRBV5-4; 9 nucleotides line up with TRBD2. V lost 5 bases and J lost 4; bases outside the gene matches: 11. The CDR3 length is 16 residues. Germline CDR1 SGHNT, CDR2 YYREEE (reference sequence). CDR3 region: CASSPESGRRPDTQYF. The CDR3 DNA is TGTGCCAGCAGTCCAGAAAGCGGGAGGAGGCCAGATACGCAGTATTTT.

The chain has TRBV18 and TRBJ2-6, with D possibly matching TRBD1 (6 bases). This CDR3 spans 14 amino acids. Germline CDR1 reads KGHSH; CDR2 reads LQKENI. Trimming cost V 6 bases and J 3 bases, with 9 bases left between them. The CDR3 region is CASSLGGGANVLTF. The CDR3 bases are TGTGCCAGCTCCCTAGGGGGTGGGGCCAACGTCCTGACTTTC. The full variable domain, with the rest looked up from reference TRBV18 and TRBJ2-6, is NAGVMQNPRHLVRRRGQEARLRCSPMKGHSHVYWYRQLPEEGLKFMVYLQKENIIDESGMPKERFSAEFPKEGPSILRIQQVVRGDSAAYFCASSLGGGANVLTFGAGSRLTVL.

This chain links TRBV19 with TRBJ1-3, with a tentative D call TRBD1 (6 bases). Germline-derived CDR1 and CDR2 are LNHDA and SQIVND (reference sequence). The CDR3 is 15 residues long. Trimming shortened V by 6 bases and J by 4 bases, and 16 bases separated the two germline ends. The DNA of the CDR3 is TGTGCCAGTAGCTCCCCAGGGGTTCGAGGAAACACCATATATTTT. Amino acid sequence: CASSSPGVRGNTIYF.